The T cell receptor beta chain under discussion was sequenced for a study of cytomegalovirus exposure and HLA in healthy donors. In the study overall: A prior study identified 117 million unique TCR beta sequences from around 180 million T cells. There were about 85 million unique TCRs (from HLA-typed donors) in an early data release.

The CDR3 consists of 12 residues. V dropped 2 bases and J dropped 6 bases, with 9 bases sitting between them. CDR1 is SGHKS, CDR2 YYEKEE, per germline (reference sequence). For this clone: Its antigen is as yet unknown.

A multiplex PCR was run with 60 Vbeta primers and 13 Jbeta primers. As processed by the authors: Later analysis identified tens of millions of unique TCR beta chains, 9 million to 13 million shared. TCRdb's copy holds only in-frame clones and misses some; the assay was immunoSEQ multiplex PCR. V and J calls and clone size are those listed in that table; D and trimming were worked out from the DNA. Of 100,000 to 150,000 clones detected, around 80% appear once; the ten largest clones hold 0.85% to 1.4%. Points from the study as a whole: Judged likely to be a sequencing artifact was a cluster of highly shared sequence variants.

The receptor comes from a woman under 40 in good health and CMV-seronegative. The material sequenced was PBMCs. The chain joins TRBV5-5 to TRBJ2-7; possibly TRBD2 for D (6 bases). The chain's CDR3 is CASSFAGFEQYF. The DNA for the CDR3 is TGTGCCAGCAGCTTCGCGGGGTTCGAGCAGTACTTC.